The 15 T cell receptor beta chains below come from one sample, sequenced in a study of CD8+CD57+ T cells in acquired aplastic anemia. Genomic DNA templated the TCR beta VDJ and CDR3 profiling. MiXCR, run by TCRdb on the reads, gives a single entry per CDR3 protein. The sample has approximately 170,000 distinct CDR3 sequences, less than 50% seen once. Patients selected for sequencing had displayed CD8+CD57+ cell expansion by flow cytometry. Sequencing was performed on sorted CD4+, CD8+, or CD8+CD57+ T cells (not recorded which) from PBMCs. The receptor source for this set is a human donor with aplastic anemia.

The rearrangement links TRBV7-2 to TRBJ1-1; D is ambiguous. Germline loops: CDR1 SGHTA, CDR2 FQGNSA. The CDR3 is made up of 13 amino acids. V was clipped by 1 base and J by 3 bases, with 6 bases between them. The CDR3 bases are TGTGCCAGCAGCTTAGATTGGGACACTGAAGCTTTCTTT. Translated, it gives CASSLDWDTEAFF.

This clonotype appeared once. Its ends do not fully match the called genes, so a read error is possible. The rearrangement joins TRBV6-5 to TRBJ2-2, with D maybe TRBD1 (5 bases). The CDR3 loop spans 17 amino acids. Germline CDR1 is MNHEY and CDR2 is SVGAGI. CDR3 nucleotides: TGTGTCAGCAGTGCACTGGGGCGATATAAGGACACCGGGGAGCTGTTTTTT. Protein product: CVSSALGRYKDTGELFF.

Here the CDR3 DNA reads TGTGCCAGCAGCCCCGGGCGAAATGAGCAGTTCTTC. This codes for CASSPGRNEQFF. The gene calls are TRBV7-2 and TRBJ2-1, with D hard to call. CDR3 length: 12 amino acids. V shed 5 bases and J shed 7 bases, with 9 bases lying between them. CDR1 is SGHTA, CDR2 FQGNSA, per germline.

The chain is built from TRBV5-4 and TRBJ1-2; possibly TRBD1 for D (5 bases). Germline V gene sequence: CDR1 SGHNT, CDR2 YYREEE (reference sequence). This CDR3 comprises 15 residues. V lost 0 bases and J lost 4, with 13 bases in between. This chain's CDR3 is CASSLGDPTIYGYTF. The DNA of the CDR3 is TGTGCCAGCAGCTTGGGGGACCCGACGATCTATGGCTACACCTTC.

The V and J genes are TRBV5-1 and TRBJ1-1; D ambiguous. The CDR3 is made up of 16 amino acids. In germline, CDR1 is SGHRS, CDR2 YFSETQ. V gave up 1 base and J gave up 0 bases, with 13 bases separating them. The CDR3 DNA reads TGCGCCAGCAGCTTGAGGGTGGGGTCCATGAACACTGAAGCTTTCTTT. Its translation is CASSLRVGSMNTEAFF.

This sequence joins TRBV19 and TRBJ1-6, with TRBD1 as a possible D gene (6 bases). The ends were cut back, 11 bases at V and 9 bases at J, with 20 bases in the middle. This CDR3 is built from 14 residues. The V gene's germline CDR1 is LNHDA and CDR2 SQIVND (reference sequence). The CDR3 region has the DNA TGTGCCTGTACGAGTACAGGGCTCGGTTCACCCCTCCACTTT. Amino acid sequence: CACTSTGLGSPLHF. Filled out from reference TRBV19 and TRBJ1-6, the complete variable domain reads DGGITQSPKYLFRKEGQNVTLSCEQNLNHDAMYWYRQDPGQGLRLIYYSQIVNDFQKGDIAEGYSVSREKKESFPLTVTSAQKNPTAFYLCACTSTGLGSPLHFGNGTRLTVT.

This clonotype was recorded many times. The chain is built from TRBV6-1 and TRBJ1-5; D gene ambiguous. Trimming shortened V by 6 bases and J by 4 bases, and 10 bases separated the two germline ends. The CDR3 spans 13 residues. CDR1 and CDR2 from the germline V gene are MNHNS and SASEGT. CDR3 loop: CASSPHRNQPQHF. In DNA form, the CDR3 reads TGTGCCAGCAGCCCACACCGTAATCAGCCCCAGCATTTT.

The CDR3 region is CASRPAGTGHGYTF. The CDR3, as DNA: TGTGCCAGCAGACCCGCCGGGACAGGTCATGGCTACACCTTC. This chain joins TRBV12-3 or TRBV12-4 and TRBJ1-2; 8 nucleotides line up with TRBD1. CDR3 length equals 14 residues. With 6 bases clipped from V and 6 bases from J, the junction kept 9 bases outside the gene matches.

The chain is built from TRBV7-3 and TRBJ2-2; 7 bases align to TRBD2. The CDR3 is 13 residues long. Unmatched junction bases numbered 2, after V lost 4 bases and J lost 6 bases. Germline V gene data show CDR1 as SGHTA and CDR2 as FQGTGA. CDR3 sequence: CASSSGLAGELFF. In DNA form, the CDR3 reads TGTGCCAGCAGCTCTGGACTAGCCGGGGAGCTGTTTTTT.

This clonotype is medium-sized by share. This sequence joins TRBV25-1 and TRBJ1-5; 7 nucleotides agree with TRBD1. The germline gives CDR1 MGHDK, CDR2 SYGVNS. With V trimmed by 8 bases and J by 5 bases, 3 bases remained unmatched. The CDR3 spans 12 residues. The CDR3 coding sequence is TGTGCCAGCGGGACAGCCCATCAGCCCCAGCATTTT. This codes for CASGTAHQPQHF.

This clonotype was observed a handful of times. This rearrangement joins TRBV15 to TRBJ1-2; D not resolved. This CDR3 contains 14 residues. Germline V CDR1 and CDR2: LNHNV, YYDKDF (reference sequence). V lost 0 bases and J lost 6, with 11 bases in between. The CDR3 spells CATSRDDGPHGYTF. CDR3 nucleotide sequence: TGTGCCACCAGCAGAGACGACGGACCCCATGGCTACACCTTC.

This clonotype was recorded at least ten times. The chain is built from TRBV20-1 and TRBJ1-2; D is unresolved. Germline lookup yields CDR1 DFQATT and CDR2 SNEGSKA (reference sequence). With 3 bases removed from V and 13 bases from J, the gap between germline ends came to 18 bases. This CDR3 has 12 amino acids. CDR3 in DNA: TGCAGTGCTAGTATGCAGTTTAATCAGATCACCTTC. It yields the protein CSASMQFNQITF.

Concerning this clonotype itself: The CDR3 does not close with the conserved phenylalanine or tryptophan, likely indicating a read error. The rearrangement joins TRBV28 to TRBJ1-5; 9 nucleotides align to TRBD1. The CDR3 length is 14 residues. Unmatched junction bases numbered 2, after V lost 8 bases and J lost 0 bases. CDR1 is MDHEN and CDR2 is SYDVKM in the germline V gene. In nucleotides, the CDR3 is TGTGCCAGCCAGACAGGGGGTAGCAATCAGCCCCAGCATTCT. Amino acid sequence: CASQTGGSNQPQHS.

This chain links TRBV29-1 with TRBJ1-2, with D maybe TRBD1 (5 bases). CDR1 SQVTM and CDR2 ANQGSEA come from the germline V gene. The ends were cut back, 3 bases at V and 7 bases at J, with 9 bases in the middle. The CDR3 is 11 residues long. The CDR3 DNA follows: TGCAGCGTTGAGGGGGACCGTGGCTACACCTTC. It encodes CSVEGDRGYTF.

There are a few counts of this clonotype. Since the CDR3 does not end with the conserved phenylalanine or tryptophan, this likely comes from a read error. V gene TRBV5-5 combines with J gene TRBJ1-1, with 8 bases aligning to TRBD1. Germline CDR1 SGHKS, CDR2 YYEKEE (reference sequence). The CDR3 spans 16 residues. V lost 0 bases, J lost 1 base, and 5 bases stayed unmatched. The CDR3 spells CASSLAGTGWNTEAFS. The CDR3 nucleotides read TGTGCCAGCAGCTTGGCTGGGACAGGCTGGAACACTGAAGCTTTCTCT.